The T cell receptor (beta chain) described here comes from a study of shared clonotypes between healthy human individuals. Concerning this clone itself: The antigen is not known.

V was trimmed by 6 bases and J by 6 bases, leaving 23 bases between them. The CDR3 extends over 16 amino acids. Per the germline V gene, CDR1 is MDHEN and CDR2 is SYDVKM. General study points: Clonotypes shared by all four sorted-subset donors had higher generation probabilities than non-shared clonotypes. Owing to a small donor count, the genetic and exposure-history diversity represented was limited.

Each subset's genomic DNA was split evenly across several immunoSEQ plates. The method was immunoSEQ multiplex PCR; TCRdb's version includes in-frame clones alone and lacks a portion of them. In the table there are roughly 2,500,000 clones, 80% to 95% of which are singletons. Negatively enriched CD4+ T cells were divided by CD45RA into naive and memory. Sequencing was performed on naive CD4+ T cells from PBMCs. Subset reported: CD45RA+ positively selected. This clonotype was sampled from a man between 18 and 35 years old in good health. Some clones in this sample may be carry-over from other donors' samples. The V and J genes are TRBV28 and TRBJ1-2; D ambiguous. In DNA, the CDR3 is TGTGCCAGCAGGTCACCTCTCGGTTCCCACGTAGATGGCTACACCTTC. Amino acids: CASRSPLGSHVDGYTF.